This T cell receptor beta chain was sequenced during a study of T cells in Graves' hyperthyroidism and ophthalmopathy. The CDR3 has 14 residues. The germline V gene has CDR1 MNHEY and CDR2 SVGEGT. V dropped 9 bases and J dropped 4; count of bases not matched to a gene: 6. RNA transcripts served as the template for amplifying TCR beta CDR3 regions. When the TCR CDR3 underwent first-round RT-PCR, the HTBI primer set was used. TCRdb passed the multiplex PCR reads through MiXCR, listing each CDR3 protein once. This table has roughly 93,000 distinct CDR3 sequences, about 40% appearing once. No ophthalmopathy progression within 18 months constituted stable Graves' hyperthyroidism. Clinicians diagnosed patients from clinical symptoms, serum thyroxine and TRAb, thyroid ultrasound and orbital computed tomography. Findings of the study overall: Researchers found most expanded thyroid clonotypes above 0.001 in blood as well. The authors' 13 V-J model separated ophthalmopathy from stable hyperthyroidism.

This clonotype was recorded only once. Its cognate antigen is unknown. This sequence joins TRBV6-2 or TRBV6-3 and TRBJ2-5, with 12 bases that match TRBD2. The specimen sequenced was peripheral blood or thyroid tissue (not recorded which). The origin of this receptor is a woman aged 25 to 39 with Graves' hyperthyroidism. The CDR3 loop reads CASLAGGPTETQYF. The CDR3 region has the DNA TGTGCCAGTCTAGCGGGAGGGCCCACAGAGACCCAGTACTTC.